Below, 2 T cell receptor beta chains from the same sample are listed, as sequenced in a study of CD8+CD57+ T cells in acquired aplastic anemia. Profiling that covered TCR beta VDJ and CDR3 relied on genomic DNA as its template. TCRdb itself ran the reads through MiXCR, one entry per CDR3 protein. The sample has roughly 300,000 distinct CDR3 sequences; 55% to 65% are singletons. The sequenced sample consisted of sorted CD4+, CD8+, or CD8+CD57+ T cells (not recorded which) from PBMCs. The receptor source for this set is a human donor with severe aplastic anemia or a healthy control (not recorded which).

This clonotype showed up just once. J is TRBJ1-1 and V is TRBV2; tentative D call: TRBD1 (5 bases). Germline V gene data show CDR1 as SNHLY and CDR2 as FYNNEI. V was pared by 5 bases and J by 1 base, with 14 bases between. The CDR3 has 15 amino acids. The CDR3 DNA is TGTGCCAGCAGTCGTAACGGTGGGGGGAACACTGAAGCTTTCTTT. This codes for CASSRNGGGNTEAFF.

This clonotype was counted many times. The chain links TRBV4-3 to TRBJ2-3, with 14 bases that match TRBD2. The CDR3 is made up of 15 amino acids. V gave up 1 base and J gave up 7 bases; unmatched junction bases: 1. CDR1 is LGHNA, CDR2 YSLEER, per germline. The CDR3 nucleotides read TGCGCCAGCAGCCAAGGGACTAGCGGGGGGTATACGCAGTATTTT. This sequence encodes CASSQGTSGGYTQYF.